The T cell receptor beta chain under discussion was sequenced for a study of cytomegalovirus exposure and HLA in healthy donors (TCRdb year 2017). In terms of the full investigation: An earlier analysis of 587 of the donors reported around 280 Gb of sequence data and approximately 120 million unique TCR beta sequences obtained from about 200 million T cells. About 280 gigabases of sequencing data and around 85 million unique TCR sequences made up an early release that covered over 550 HLA-typed donors. The genetic ancestry cluster associated with self-reported Caucasian donors included over 65% of the 398 genotyped donors. The study was designed to test whether signatures of past pathogen exposure could be identified by cataloging public T cell receptors. Using immunosequencing, the study profiled T cell repertoires from 666 subjects and related those repertoires to cytomegalovirus serostatus. Along with the roughly 700-subject first cohort, a separate validation cohort of around 110 different subjects was used. To predict cytomegalovirus infection status, the study brought together high-throughput TCR immunosequencing, statistical association of individual TCRs with disease status, and machine learning. A later analysis re-examined previously published TCR beta repertoires from more than 600 donors and added high-resolution HLA genotyping to investigate patterns of TCR occurrence. In the later analysis, no new phenotypic data were used to find candidate immune exposures; instead, reliance was placed on TCR beta sequences and their occurrence across donors. In an earlier analysis of about 590 of the donors, high-throughput TCR beta sequencing was used to judge whether each TCR beta V gene segment behaved as functional or pseudogenic. Donor age, sex, ethnicity and CMV serostatus were compiled alongside the repertoire data. A later genetic analysis used genome-wide SNP genotypes for about 65% of the roughly 700 donors, treating that subset as a discovery cohort. Every discovery cohort repertoire had been produced on one sequencing platform. HLA typing included class I and class II loci at four-digit resolution. Typing coverage differed by locus: A, B, C, DRB1 and DQB1 were typed in about 620-630 donors, DQA1 in 500 to 550, DPA1 in over 600, and DPB1 in 450 to 490. Roughly five DR-DQ haplotypes were handled as single units for association and clustering because linkage in the cohort was strong. Among 398 genotyped donors of the cohort, an average of about 240,000 unique TCR beta nucleotide sequences were sequenced per donor, about a sixth of them non-productive. Study-wide conclusions, independent of this receptor: When HLA alleles, especially DR and DQ, strongly co-occurred, TCR associations were difficult to assign to individual alleles. Broadly in line with IMGT annotations, most TCR beta V segments showed up in productive rearrangements about 87% or about 30% of the time in an earlier analysis of some 590 of the donors. Across donors, most TCR sequences were observed very rarely, whereas some public TCRs were present in many individuals. In a later analysis, most CMV-associated TCR beta chains were found to appear HLA-restricted, with HLA associations seemingly driven largely by CMV exposure. The authors suggested that the approach could potentially be generalized to other disease states and immunological phenotypes. The study gave a list of around 170 TCR beta chains associated with cytomegalovirus. Correlated functional status among segregating V segments might be attributable to linkage disequilibrium, but an unknown experimental factor could not be ruled out. A further reported finding was that TCR beta sequences accurately predicted the HLA-A and HLA-B alleles for most subjects in the first cohort. Because HLA typing was missing for some donors at each locus, association tests included only the typed subset. Compared with equally common non-associated chains, HLA-associated TCR beta chains in a later analysis were more clonally expanded and had lower generation probabilities. Immune exposure information for the cohort was limited to CMV serostatus. Cytomegalovirus status was reported to be diagnosed by the classifier with high specificity and sensitivity in both the original and validation cohorts. At a false discovery rate of 0.05, a later analysis linked 15,000 to 20,000 TCR beta sequences to specific HLA alleles. Some IMGT-functional V segments, including TRBV6-2 and TRBV6-3, could not be told apart with the 87-base-pair reads, so those segments were excluded. A later analysis reported that several top co-occurrence clusters appeared linked to parvovirus B19, influenza, CMV and Epstein-Barr virus. Because counts were too low, seventeen rarely observed V segments, including chromosome 9 orphons, were left out of the earlier analysis of some 600 of the donors. Sequencing depth was assumed to be roughly uniform across donors in the presence/absence analyses, though that assumption may not hold. In this cohort, only TCR beta chains were sequenced, and detectable features were limited by the absence of alpha or paired-chain data. The sequencing pipeline was judged likely to have produced a cluster of highly shared sequence variants as a technical artifact. A few of the identified cytomegalovirus-associated TCR beta chains were confirmed in vitro to be specific for cytomegalovirus antigens. A later genetic analysis associated a missense DCLRE1C variant with V-gene and J-gene trimming of TCR beta chains, and an independent cohort replicated the association. In a later genetic analysis, fewer N-insertions in productive TCRs were reported among donors in an Asian-associated ancestry cluster than the roughly 700-donor mean. According to a later analysis, TCR association rates differed among HLA loci, with DRB1 alleles showing the most associated TCRs and HLA-C alleles showing the fewest.

On this clone itself: What this receptor recognizes is not known. No qualities accompany the bases; no much larger clone lies one base away.

Library generation was performed with the immunoSEQ multiplex PCR assay. For the multiplex PCR, a mixture combining 60 forward primers for TCR Vbeta segments and 13 reverse primers for TCR Jbeta segments was used. Amplification of the CDR3 region of rearranged TCR beta genes was performed with a multiplex PCR assay on genomic DNA. The amplified TCR beta libraries were sequenced on the Illumina HiSeq System as 87-base-pair reads. On the study's bioinformatics: A later analysis tallied around 87 million unique TCR beta chains across the approximately 670 repertoires, and approximately 12 million of those chains were shared by two or more donors. Raw reads were error-corrected and collapsed into unique sequences with a nearest-neighbor algorithm that merged closely related sequences to remove PCR and sequencing errors. To assign V, D and J gene segments, CDR3 sequences were aligned to IMGT reference sequences. Each retained sequence needed at least a six-nucleotide match to both a V gene segment and a J gene segment. A rearrangement was called productive if the CDR3 had no stop codons and remained in frame with V and J, and every other rearrangement was called non-productive. CDR3 was defined by IMGT convention, running from the second conserved V-encoded cysteine to the conserved J-encoded phenylalanine. In an earlier analysis of 587 of the donors, sequences lacking an unambiguous match to a single V gene segment were excluded. An earlier analysis of approximately 590 of the donors called V segments functional above 56.7% productive rearrangements and segregating when the between-donor standard deviation exceeded 5%. To diagnose cytomegalovirus status from the catalog of TCR beta chain sequences, a statistical classification framework was built. In a later analysis, V and J genes were assigned by comparing TCR nucleotide sequences against IMGT/GENE-DB human TR gene sequences. In a later analysis, CDR3 sequences and most-parsimonious VDJ recombination scenarios were assigned using the TCRdist pipeline. A later analysis defined each TCR beta chain by its CDR3 amino acid sequence plus V-gene family, and excluded reads lacking a unique V-gene family. As a way to deal with suspected cross-contamination and a sequencing artifact, a later analysis dropped nearly 600 nucleotide sequences that were highly shared and had low generation probability. For each public chain, a later analysis derived a clonal expansion index from normalized ranks of inferred template counts within each repertoire. In a later analysis, generation probabilities were computed with a VDJ recombination model fitted to out-of-frame rearrangements, and the resulting probabilities were checked against IGoR. Hypergeometric tests were used in a later analysis to score TCR-TCR, TCR-HLA and TCR-CMV co-occurrence, with a repertoire-size bias correction applied to the TCR pairs. In a later analysis, false discovery rates were estimated by permuting HLA or CMV assignments 20 times. In a later analysis, co-occurring TCRs were grouped with DBSCAN, and TCRdist sequence similarity was added when clustering was performed within HLA-allele-positive subsets. Repertoires with fewer than 30,000 or more than 120,000 public chains were left out of co-occurrence clustering, as were four to six repertoires with anomalous nucleotide sharing. Sourced from immuneACCESS, this table was stored by TCRdb with only in-frame sequences that have V and J called. A share of the clones is absent; for the studies checked, an unresolved V gene accounts for under half, and the remainder has no known explanation. The V and J calls and clone size come from that table; D and trimming were worked out from the DNA. Within this sample are 160,000 or so clones, with 81% of them counted one time only. The ten largest make up around 4.7% of the sample.

In total, roughly 670 healthy bone marrow donors made up the cohort. All cohort members were sampled while nominally healthy, although unrecorded immune exposures were likely present. The donor was CMV seropositive and belonged to the group of some 290 seropositive cohort members. Every donor gave a peripheral blood sample, and the peripheral blood mononuclear cells from that sample were used for TCR beta sequencing. The Qiagen DNeasy Blood Extraction Kit was used to extract genomic DNA from the blood cell samples. CDR1 is given as LNHDA and CDR2 as SQIVND, both from the germline V gene (reference sequence). Between the V and J ends, shortened by 4 bases and 2 bases respectively, the junction contains 11 bases. The CDR3 goes from the cysteine to the phenylalanine over 14 residues. Only the CDR3 DNA stays, 42 bases, in frame from base 1.

Rearrangement joined TRBV19 to TRBJ2-5; the D region possibly corresponds to TRBD2 (6 bases align). The sample taken for sequencing was PBMCs. The sequence came from a woman in her late teens or twenties in good health and CMV-seropositive. The nucleotide sequence is TGTGCCAGTAGTACAATTCGGGGGCAAGAGACCCAGTACTTC. Translated, it gives CASSTIRGQETQYF.